This TCR beta chain was profiled in a study of blood T cell repertoires in COVID-19 (TCRdb year 2020). Regarding the research as a whole: Collaborator samples came from the United States, Italy and Spain and covered acute and convalescent phases of COVID-19. Deeply sampled blood TCRbeta repertoires from subjects exposed to, actively infected with, or recovered from COVID-19 were included in the dataset. The material from the prospective study consisted of cDNA or gDNA derived from T cells, B-cell-depleted T cells, or PBMCs. A freely available public database, intended as a resource for researchers studying the immune response to SARS-CoV-2, is where the repertoires were released. The sample metadata nearly always contained a de-identified subject ID, COVID-19 status, age in years and sex. Where available, HLA class I and class II types were obtained from metadata supplied by the sample provider rather than from assay-based typing. The samples were drawn from two sources: the first 160 participants of the ongoing ImmuneRACE study, and 1,000 to 1,500 subjects contributed by 6 global collaborators. Results and caveats for the whole study, not just this receptor: The quantity of clinical and demographic metadata differed by source and by participant and was supplied without curation.

TCRbeta CDR3 regions were amplified from genomic DNA by means of the immunoSEQ Assay, a bias-controlled multiplex PCR. Under the source paper's analysis protocol: Nucleated cell counts per sample were estimated from amplification of reference gene primers within the assay. Sequence reads were collapsed and filtered to measure the absolute abundance of every unique TCRbeta CDR3 rearrangement. Productive Simpson clonality was computed per sample as the square root of Simpson's diversity index over productive rearrangements. TCRdb retrieved this table from immuneACCESS and kept in-frame rearrangements only. Not all clones are present; in checked studies, unresolved V genes account for under half, and no reason is known for the remainder. That table gives V, J and clone size, and the DNA gave D and trimming. The sample contains more than 150,000 clones, 87% of them found a single time. Just under 0.9% of the sample is in the top ten clones.

A second Seattle source provided samples from volunteer blood donors who had recovered from COVID-19. Collaborating institutions collected whole blood in K2EDTA tubes following their own protocols. Collaborator samples were shipped for TCRbeta analysis as frozen whole blood, isolated PBMCs, or DNA extracted from either sample type. Remarks on this clone: Its binding antigen is unknown. Per-base qualities were not stored, and no clone one base away is much larger.

The sample taken for sequencing was peripheral blood. The sequence derives from a young woman who had recovered from COVID-19.

The CDR3 corresponds to CASSSRPETHQGADNEQFF. Here is the DNA: TGCGCCAGCAGCTCCCGCCCTGAGACTCACCAGGGGGCGGACAATGAGCAGTTCTTC. Rearrangement joined TRBV5-1 to TRBJ2-1; 8 bases in the junction line up with TRBD1. V is cut back by 3 bases and J by 5 bases, with 19 bases in the junction unmatched. From the cysteine up to the phenylalanine, the CDR3 has a length of 19 residues. Only CDR3 DNA is held: 57 bases, read in frame from base 1. The germline V gene encodes CDR1 SGHRS and CDR2 YFSETQ.